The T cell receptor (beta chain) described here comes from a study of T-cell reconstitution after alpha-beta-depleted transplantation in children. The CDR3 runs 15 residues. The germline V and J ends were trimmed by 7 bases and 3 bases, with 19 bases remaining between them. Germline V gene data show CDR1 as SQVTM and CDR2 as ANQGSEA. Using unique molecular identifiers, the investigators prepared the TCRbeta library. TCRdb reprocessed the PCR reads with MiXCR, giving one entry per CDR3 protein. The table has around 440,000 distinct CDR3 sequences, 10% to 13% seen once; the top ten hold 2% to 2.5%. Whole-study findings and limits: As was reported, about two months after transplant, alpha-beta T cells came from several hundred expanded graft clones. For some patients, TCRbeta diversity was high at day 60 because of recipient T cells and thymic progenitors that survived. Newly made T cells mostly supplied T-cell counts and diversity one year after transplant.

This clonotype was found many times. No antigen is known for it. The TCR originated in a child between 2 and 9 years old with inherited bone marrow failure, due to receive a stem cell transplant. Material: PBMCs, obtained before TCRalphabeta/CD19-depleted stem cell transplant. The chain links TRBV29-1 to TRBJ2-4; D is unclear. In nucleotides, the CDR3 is TGCAGCGCTGCCGGTTGGGCTAAGGACAAAAACATTCAGTACTTC. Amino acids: CSAAGWAKDKNIQYF.